The 21 T cell receptor beta chains reported below all come from one sample, sequenced in a study of T cell responses to AZD1222 COVID-19 vaccine. The table came from immunoSEQ multiplex PCR; TCRdb's copy has only in-frame clones and leaves some out. The profile covers roughly 91,000 clones, with around 90% appearing a single time and 2.2% taken by the ten largest. This sample comprised peripheral blood, obtained on day 0 of AZD1222 vaccination. Receptors originate from an adult in good health.

This chain connects TRBV18 to TRBJ2-7; 7 nucleotides align to TRBD1. Losses at the gene ends were 1 base for V and 7 bases for J; bases not matched to a gene: 7. The CDR3 runs to 14 residues. In germline, CDR1 is KGHSH, CDR2 LQKENI. In DNA form, the CDR3 reads TGTGCCAGCTCACCACAGACAGGGCGACAGGAGCAGTACTTC. Its protein is CASSPQTGRQEQYF.

The CDR3: CASSEGPGTSGYGYTF. CDR3 DNA sequence: TGTGCCAGCAGCGAAGGCCCCGGGACCTCTGGCTATGGCTACACCTTC. The V and J genes are TRBV7-2 and TRBJ1-2, with a tentative D call TRBD1 (5 bases). V lost 5 bases and J lost 4, with 20 bases in between. Germline CDR1 and CDR2: SGHTA and FQGNSA. There are 16 residues in the CDR3.

This rearrangement joins TRBV12-3 or TRBV12-4 to TRBJ1-5; 8 positions agree with TRBD1. Trimming at V came to 6 bases and at J to 6 bases, leaving 4 bases not matched to a gene. This CDR3 contains 13 residues. The CDR3 loop is CASSRGQGQPQHF. The DNA for the CDR3 is TGTGCCAGCAGCAGGGGGCAGGGTCAGCCCCAGCATTTT.

In its sample, this clone was seen a few times. The chain is built from TRBV28 and TRBJ1-1; D gene uncertain. V was trimmed by 7 bases and J by 1 base, leaving 13 bases between them. Germline V gene lookup returns CDR1 MDHEN and CDR2 SYDVKM. This CDR3 contains 14 residues. Written as DNA, the CDR3 is TGTGCCAGCACCCTGGACGGGAGGAACACTGAAGCTTTCTTT. Residues: CASTLDGRNTEAFF.

The V gene is TRBV7-2, the J gene TRBJ2-3; D remains ambiguous. V was shortened by 5 bases and J by 1 base, with 13 bases between the two germline ends. The length of the CDR3 is 15 residues. CDR1 is SGHTA and CDR2 is FQGNSA in the germline V gene. In DNA, the CDR3 is TGTGCCAGCAGCCCAAGTAGCACCCGCACAGATACGCAGTATTTT. It is translated as CASSPSSTRTDTQYF.

The chain combines TRBV9 with TRBJ2-3; 11 nucleotides line up with TRBD1. Per the germline V gene, CDR1 is SGDLS and CDR2 is YYNGEE. CDR3 length equals 15 residues. Trimming took 4 bases from V and 3 from J; bases not matched to a gene: 4. The CDR3 reads CASSIRDRGTDTQYF. In DNA, the CDR3 is TGTGCCAGCAGCATCCGGGACAGGGGGACAGATACGCAGTATTTT.

The CDR3 region has the DNA TGCGCCAGCAAGCCCAGGGGGTCCTCCTACGAGCAGTACTTC. It specifies CASKPRGSSYEQYF. This sequence joins TRBV10-1 and TRBJ2-7; 7 positions match TRBD1. The germline gives CDR1 WNHNN, CDR2 SYGVQD (reference sequence). V trimming: 7 bases; J trimming: 0 bases; junction bases outside the gene matches: 6. The CDR3 is 14 residues long.

This chain joins TRBV3-1 (or the pseudogene TRBV3-2) and TRBJ1-1, with D perhaps matching TRBD1 (6 bases). The CDR3 totals 14 residues. V lost 4 bases and J lost 3, with 12 bases in between. In germline, CDR1 is LGHDT, CDR2 YNNKEL (reference sequence). The CDR3 coding sequence is TGTGCCAGCAGCCTCTTACAGGGAGACACTGAAGCTTTCTTT. Protein: CASSLLQGDTEAFF.

As regards this clone: It may be a read error: a sequence one base away is much more abundant. Written as DNA, the CDR3 is TGTGCCAGCAGCCGACAGGGGAACACTGAAGCTTTCTTT. It specifies CASSRQGNTEAFF. This chain links TRBV11-3 with TRBJ1-1; 7 bases are a match to TRBD1. Per germline, CDR1 SGHNT and CDR2 YENEEA. Losses at the gene ends were 5 bases for V and 1 base for J; bases not matched to a gene: 1. The CDR3 is 13 residues long.

This chain connects TRBV7-8 to TRBJ2-6; D is uncertain. The CDR3 has 17 residues. Germline V gene lookup returns CDR1 SGHVS and CDR2 FQNEAQ. Trimming removed 4 bases at V and 0 bases at J, with 13 bases between. CDR3 loop: CASSWAETGSGANVLTF. In nucleotides, the CDR3 is TGTGCCAGCAGCTGGGCGGAGACGGGCTCTGGGGCCAACGTCCTGACTTTC.

This clone was observed a handful of times. The gene calls are TRBV19 and TRBJ2-1, with TRBD2 matching over 8 bases. The germline CDR1 and CDR2 sequences are LNHDA and SQIVND (reference sequence). V trimming: 1 base; J trimming: 1 base; junction bases outside the gene matches: 3. The CDR3 sequence is 16 residues long. CDR3 nucleotides: TGTGCCAGTAGTATAGGTGTAGCGGGATCCTACAATGAGCAGTTCTTC. It yields the protein CASSIGVAGSYNEQFF.

This clone was seen a single time. In nucleotides, the CDR3 is TGTGCCAGCAGCAGTGCCAACAAAGGGTCAGGGGGCCGAAACACTGAAGCTTTCTTT. Its translation is CASSSANKGSGGRNTEAFF. This sequence joins TRBV21-1 and TRBJ1-1; TRBD1 reflects the table's D call only, with no check against the DNA. TRBV21-1 is an annotated pseudogene. The CDR3 length is 19 residues.

CDR3 in amino acids: CASSLGGVQNEQYF. CDR3 nucleotide sequence: TGTGCCAGCAGCTTGGGCGGGGTCCAAAACGAGCAGTACTTC. The chain employs TRBV7-6 and TRBJ2-7; D is possibly TRBD2 (6 bases). The CDR3 extends over 14 amino acids. Trimming removed 3 bases from V and 5 bases from J, with 14 bases in between. Germline lookup yields CDR1 SGHVS and CDR2 FNYEAQ.

This clone came up once. The chain employs TRBV29-1 and TRBJ2-6; D tentatively reads TRBD1 or TRBD2 (5 bases each). Trimming took 4 bases from V and 0 from J, leaving 10 bases between them. The CDR3 is 15 residues long. Germline CDR1 reads SQVTM; CDR2 reads ANQGSEA. The chain's CDR3 is CSVGGASSGANVLTF. CDR3 nucleotide sequence: TGCAGCGTTGGAGGGGCCAGCTCTGGGGCCAACGTCCTGACTTTC.

The V gene is TRBV5-1, the J gene TRBJ2-4; D is possibly TRBD1 (6 bases). The length of the CDR3 is 16 residues. Germline-derived CDR1 and CDR2 are SGHRS and YFSETQ. V lost 1 base and J 0 bases, leaving 11 bases between the germline ends. The CDR3 DNA reads as TGCGCCAGCAGCTTGCAGGGGAACGGAGCCAAAAACATTCAGTACTTC. Amino acid sequence: CASSLQGNGAKNIQYF.

J is TRBJ1-6 and V is TRBV3-1 (or the pseudogene TRBV3-2); D is possibly TRBD1 (6 bases). This CDR3 is 15 amino acids long. CDR1 and CDR2 from the germline V gene are LGHDT and YNNKEL (reference sequence). V was pared by 3 bases and J by 7 bases, with 13 bases between. The CDR3 sequence is CASSHRQAMNSPLHF. The CDR3 DNA follows: TGTGCCAGCAGCCATCGACAGGCTATGAATTCACCCCTCCACTTT.

The J gene is TRBJ1-2, the V gene TRBV6-5; D perhaps matches TRBD1 (5 bases). Germline V gives CDR1 MNHEY, CDR2 SVGAGI. V gave up 5 bases and J gave up 8 bases, with 12 bases separating them. This CDR3 region has 12 residues. Written as DNA, the CDR3 is TGTGCCAGCAGTACAGGTCAACTGGGCTACACCTTC. It encodes CASSTGQLGYTF.

The chain employs TRBV5-6 and TRBJ1-2; D gene ambiguous. V was pared by 2 bases and J by 7 bases, with 18 bases between. CDR1 is SGHDT, CDR2 YYEEEE, per germline. The CDR3 runs to 15 residues. The CDR3 DNA reads as TGTGCCAGCAGCTTATCCGTCCTCAGAAGTGGTGGCTACACCTTC. Its translation is CASSLSVLRSGGYTF.

This clone has a handful of counts. V and J are TRBV30 and TRBJ2-7, with D unclear. This CDR3 is 11 amino acids long. In germline, CDR1 is GTSNPN, CDR2 SVGIG (reference sequence). Trimming pared 0 bases from V and 6 bases from J, leaving 6 bases between. The CDR3 protein is CAWSVMGEQYF. DNA of the CDR3: TGTGCCTGGAGTGTGATGGGCGAGCAGTACTTC. The variable domain in full, with the rest retrieved from reference TRBV30 and TRBJ2-7, is SQTIHQWPATLVQPVGSPLSLECTVEGTSNPNLYWYRQAAGRGLQLLFYSVGIGQISSEVPQNLSASRPQDRQFILSSKKLLLSDSGFYLCAWSVMGEQYFGPGTRLTVT.

This chain links TRBV5-1 with TRBJ2-5; D possibly uses TRBD1 or TRBD2 (5 bases each). This CDR3 is 14 amino acids long. Germline-derived CDR1 and CDR2 are SGHRS and YFSETQ. V shed 2 bases and J shed 1 base, with 9 bases lying between them. DNA of the CDR3: TGCGCCAGCAGCTTTAAGGGGACCCAAGAGACCCAGTACTTC. Its translation: CASSFKGTQETQYF.

The chain is built from TRBV12-3 or TRBV12-4 and TRBJ1-1; D uncertain. This CDR3 has 13 residues. V lost 3 bases, J lost 3 bases, and 8 bases lay in between. The CDR3 is CASSFREHTEAFF. CDR3 in DNA: TGTGCCAGCAGTTTCCGGGAGCACACTGAAGCTTTCTTT.